This T cell receptor (beta chain) was recorded in a study of blood T cells in healthy people across ages. With 1 base removed from V and 2 bases from J, the gap between germline ends came to 15 bases. The germline gives CDR1 SGHVS, CDR2 FQNEAQ. The CDR3 spans 17 residues. Primers used in a second PCR of about 7 to 12 cycles were a sample-barcoded 5' primer and a J-beta primer mix. From the 5' RACE reads, TCRdb called clonotypes with MiXCR, one entry per CDR3 protein. The sample has over 1,500,000 distinct CDR3 sequences, around 42% seen once; the top ten hold 23%. The receptor was derived from a human donor in good health. This sequence joins TRBV7-8 and TRBJ2-1, with D possibly being TRBD2 (7 bases). Sequenced material: blood. CDR3 coding DNA: TGTGCCAGCAGCTTAGTTACCGGGGGGCCTACCTACAATGAGCAGTTCTTC. This sequence encodes CASSLVTGGPTYNEQFF. Full variable domain (outside the CDR3, taken from reference TRBV7-8 and TRBJ2-1): GAGVSQSPRYKVAKRGQDVALRCDPISGHVSLFWYQQALGQGPEFLTYFQNEAQLDKSGLPSDRFFAERPEGSVSTLKIQRTQQEDSAVYLCASSLVTGGPTYNEQFFGPGTRLTVL.